A selection of T cell receptor beta chains follows, all from one sample in a study of blood T cell repertoires in COVID-19. This table comes from immunoSEQ multiplex PCR, and its TCRdb copy is limited to in-frame clones, with some not included. The sample has 100,000 or so clones; about 88% are singletons. Input material: peripheral blood. The receptors come from a woman aged 60 to 75 with acute or convalescent COVID-19. The CDR3 runs from the conserved cysteine through the conserved F or W. Each record gives: J gene, V gene, D gene, clone size, CDR3 protein, CDR3 DNA. The D gene is left open where the match is weak. Only some rows state a clone size, as once, few, many or a class for expanded clones.

TRBJ2-3,TRBV7-2,TRBD1,NA,CASSSRRGTGAGTDTQYF,TGTGCCAGCAGCTCACGACGGGGGACAGGGGCGGGCACAGATACGCAGTATTTT
TRBJ2-5,TRBV5-1,TRBD2,once,CASSPNTGTREETQYF,TGCGCCAGCAGCCCAAATACCGGGACTAGAGAGGAGACCCAGTACTTC
TRBJ2-7,TRBV7-8,TRBD1,NA,CASSPQGAGGHEQYF,TGTGCCAGCAGTCCACAGGGGGCTGGGGGTCACGAGCAGTACTTC
TRBJ1-3,TRBV10-3,NA,once,CAIEEGAGNTIYF,TGTGCCATCGAGGAGGGTGCTGGAAACACCATATATTTT
TRBJ2-3,TRBV30,TRBD2,NA,CAWSRRGGTDTQYF,TGTGCCTGGAGTCGGAGGGGAGGGACAGATACGCAGTATTTT
TRBJ2-7,TRBV6-6,TRBD1,NA,CASSYLQGAYEQYF,TGTGCCAGCAGTTACCTACAGGGGGCCTACGAGCAGTACTTC
TRBJ2-7,TRBV19,NA,NA,CASSIGWESYEQYF,TGTGCCAGTAGTATAGGGTGGGAGTCCTACGAGCAGTACTTC
TRBJ1-2,TRBV20-1,NA,NA,CSASGGGNYGYTF,TGCAGTGCTAGTGGGGGGGGCAACTATGGCTACACCTTC
TRBJ1-2,TRBV20-1,NA,NA,CSVQWYGYTF,TGCAGTGTGCAGTGGTATGGCTACACCTTC
TRBJ1-5,TRBV5-1,NA,NA,CASSFDYNQPQHF,TGCGCCAGCAGCTTCGACTACAATCAGCCCCAGCATTTT
TRBJ2-3,TRBV7-3,NA,NA,CASSHTGKDTQYF,TGTGCCAGCAGCCACACAGGGAAAGATACGCAGTATTTT
TRBJ1-1,TRBV6-5,TRBD1,NA,CASSYSSTGRTEAFF,TGTGCCAGCAGTTACTCTTCGACAGGGCGGACTGAAGCTTTCTTT
TRBJ1-2,TRBV7-3,NA,NA,CASSFPGVRGYTF,TGTGCCAGCAGCTTTCCGGGGGTGAGGGGCTACACCTTC
TRBJ2-7,TRBV6-5,NA,few,CASSYIGRGLSYEQYF,TGTGCCAGCAGTTACATTGGCAGGGGATTATCCTACGAGCAGTACTTC
TRBJ1-4,TRBV7-9,NA,NA,CASSLEAGRGEKLFF,TGTGCCAGCAGCCTAGAGGCGGGGCGCGGTGAAAAACTGTTTTTT
TRBJ2-1,TRBV7-6,TRBD2,few,CASSLAASGDYNEQFF,TGTGCCAGCAGCTTAGCTGCCAGCGGGGACTACAATGAGCAGTTCTTC
TRBJ2-5,TRBV5-4,TRBD2,NA,CASSPGGWKGQETQYF,TGTGCCAGCAGCCCGGGGGGTTGGAAGGGCCAGGAGACCCAGTACTTC
TRBJ2-4,TRBV15,NA,NA,CATSIVIPGPSKNIQYF,TGTGCCACCAGCATCGTTATCCCCGGTCCGTCCAAAAACATTCAGTACTTC
TRBJ1-2,TRBV19,NA,once,CASIRPGINYGYTF,TGTGCCAGTATCCGGCCGGGGATCAACTATGGCTACACCTTC
TRBJ1-4,TRBV30,NA,NA,CAAGRGSEKLFF,TGTGCCGCCGGGAGGGGCAGTGAAAAACTGTTTTTT
TRBJ1-6,TRBV4-1,TRBD1,NA,CASSLVGDRAYSPLHF,TGCGCCAGCAGCCTGGTCGGGGACAGGGCGTATTCACCCCTCCACTTT
TRBJ1-4,TRBV19,NA,NA,CARQNTPEQKNEKLFF,TGTGCCAGGCAGAATACCCCGGAACAGAAGAATGAAAAACTGTTTTTT
TRBJ1-2,TRBV12-3/TRBV12-4,NA,NA,CASSSSGGRGYTF,TGTGCCAGCAGTTCCTCGGGGGGACGGGGCTACACCTTC
TRBJ1-5,TRBV2,TRBD1,NA,CASSGQGDRGNQPQHF,TGTGCCAGCAGTGGGCAGGGGGATCGGGGCAATCAGCCCCAGCATTTT
TRBJ2-2,TRBV19,TRBD2,once,CASSIQGLAGTYNTGELFF,TGTGCCAGTAGTATACAGGGACTAGCGGGGACCTATAACACCGGGGAGCTGTTTTTT
TRBJ2-5,TRBV18,TRBD2,NA,CASSSPGTSGGGTKWKTQYF,TGTGCCAGCTCATCCCCCGGGACTAGCGGGGGGGGTACTAAATGGAAGACCCAGTACTTC
TRBJ2-1,TRBV6-2/TRBV6-3,TRBD1,NA,CASSYSKDRGHEQFF,TGTGCCAGCAGTTACTCGAAGGACAGGGGTCATGAGCAGTTCTTC
TRBJ2-3,TRBV5-1,TRBD2,once,CASSQGLAGGQDTQYF,TGCGCCAGCAGCCAGGGACTTGCGGGGGGGCAGGATACGCAGTATTTT
TRBJ1-1,TRBV2,NA,once,CASTPGGRTEAFF,TGTGCCAGCACCCCGGGGGGACGCACTGAAGCTTTCTTT
TRBJ2-7,TRBV6-1,NA,NA,CASSERWRSSYEQYF,TGTGCCAGCAGTGAACGATGGAGGAGCTCCTACGAGCAGTACTTC
TRBJ2-3,TRBV10-3,TRBD2,NA,CAISGRGGDTDTQYF,TGTGCCATCAGTGGGCGCGGGGGGGACACAGATACGCAGTATTTT
TRBJ2-4,TRBV28,NA,NA,CASIPGPPKGNIQYF,TGTGCCAGCATTCCAGGACCTCCGAAGGGGAACATTCAGTACTTC
TRBJ2-1,TRBV11-3,NA,NA,CASSSEWQNNEQFF,TGTGCCAGCAGCTCGGAGTGGCAGAACAATGAGCAGTTCTTC
TRBJ1-2,TRBV2,TRBD1,NA,CASSEAPRTGNYGYTF,TGTGCCAGCAGTGAAGCGCCTCGGACAGGGAACTATGGCTACACCTTC
TRBJ1-4,TRBV7-9,TRBD1,NA,CASSVDRGTNEKLFF,TGTGCCAGCAGCGTGGACAGGGGAACTAATGAAAAACTGTTTTTT
TRBJ1-3,TRBV5-1,NA,NA,CASSLDQTGNTIYF,TGCGCCAGCAGCTTGGACCAAACAGGAAACACCATATATTTT
TRBJ1-6,TRBV19,NA,NA,CASSIERDNFHLHF,TGTGCCAGTAGTATAGAACGGGACAATTTCCACCTCCACTTT
TRBJ2-5,TRBV15,TRBD1,once,CATSRDITGGETQYF,TGTGCCACCAGCAGAGATATCACAGGGGGAGAGACCCAGTACTTC
TRBJ1-2,TRBV24-1,NA,once,CATSGTPFYGYTF,TGTGCCACCAGCGGGACACCATTTTATGGCTACACCTTC
TRBJ2-2,TRBV7-2,TRBD2,NA,CASSWSLAGALPGELFF,TGTGCCAGCAGCTGGTCCCTAGCGGGGGCCCTTCCCGGGGAGCTGTTTTTT
TRBJ2-7,TRBV25-1,NA,NA,CASSELVEQYF,TGTGCCAGCAGTGAATTAGTAGAGCAGTACTTC
TRBJ1-5,TRBV5-3,NA,once,CARSPEGQENYQPQHF,TGTGCCAGAAGCCCGGAGGGGCAAGAAAATTATCAGCCCCAGCATTTT
TRBJ1-1,TRBV6-6,NA,once,CATGGIRSNTEAFF,TGTGCCACGGGGGGAATTAGATCGAACACTGAAGCTTTCTTT
TRBJ2-4,TRBV5-4,NA,NA,CASSLDGGASKNIQYF,TGTGCCAGCAGCTTGGATGGAGGTGCCTCAAAAAACATTCAGTACTTC
TRBJ1-2,TRBV19,TRBD1,NA,CASRQGTGYTF,TGTGCCAGTAGACAGGGGACTGGCTACACCTTC
TRBJ2-4,TRBV20-1,NA,NA,CSAEEQDIQYF,TGCAGTGCTGAAGAGCAGGACATTCAGTACTTC
TRBJ2-7,TRBV7-2,NA,NA,CASSLSRGYEQYF,TGTGCCAGCAGCTTAAGCAGGGGCTACGAGCAGTACTTC
TRBJ2-1,TRBV18,TRBD2,NA,CASSLGLAAYNEQFF,TGTGCCAGCTCCCTGGGACTAGCGGCCTACAATGAGCAGTTCTTC
TRBJ1-1,TRBV19,TRBD1,NA,CASRGQGRETEAFF,TGTGCCAGTAGGGGACAGGGGAGGGAGACTGAAGCTTTCTTT
TRBJ1-2,TRBV28,TRBD1,NA,CASSTSTGRNYGYTF,TGTGCCAGCAGTACCTCGACAGGGAGAAACTATGGCTACACCTTC
TRBJ1-5,TRBV5-1,NA,NA,CASSLGPGKSNQPQHF,TGCGCCAGCAGCTTGGGCCCGGGGAAGAGCAATCAGCCCCAGCATTTT
TRBJ1-2,TRBV24-1,TRBD1,NA,CATSDLKGGENGYTF,TGTGCCACCAGTGATTTGAAAGGGGGCGAGAATGGCTACACCTTC
TRBJ2-1,TRBV6-6,TRBD2,NA,CASVPSGGAGYEQFF,TGTGCCAGTGTGCCTAGCGGGGGGGCCGGCTATGAGCAGTTCTTC
TRBJ1-1,TRBV3-1/TRBV3-2,NA,NA,CASSQYGNTEAFF,TGTGCCAGCAGCCAGTACGGGAACACTGAAGCTTTCTTT
TRBJ2-7,TRBV5-4,TRBD1,NA,CASSSGTGGLYEQYF,TGTGCCAGCAGCTCCGGGACAGGGGGCCTCTACGAGCAGTACTTC
TRBJ2-6,TRBV25-1,NA,NA,CASGDSGANVLTF,TGTGCCAGCGGAGACTCTGGGGCCAACGTCCTGACTTTC
TRBJ2-1,TRBV5-1,NA,once,CASSLSGGTYNEQFF,TGCGCCAGCAGCTTGTCAGGGGGGACCTACAATGAGCAGTTCTTC
TRBJ1-5,TRBV5-1,NA,NA,CASSLAYNQPQHF,TGCGCCAGCAGCTTGGCCTACAATCAGCCCCAGCATTTT
TRBJ1-1,TRBV2,NA,NA,CASRRGGAWDTEAFF,TGTGCCTCCCGGAGGGGGGGGGCTTGGGACACTGAAGCTTTCTTT